The 25 T cell receptor beta chains below all came from one sample that was sequenced in a study of identical twins. In TCRdb, the 5' RACE reads were re-called with MiXCR into one record per CDR3 protein. The sample has 1.5 million to 2 million distinct CDR3 sequences, roughly a third seen once. The sample comprised cord blood. The source is a newborn girl in good health.

The chain employs TRBV7-2 and TRBJ2-3; a possible D gene is TRBD1 (5 bases). V lost 2 bases and J lost 4, with 16 bases in between. Germline values: CDR1 SGHTA, CDR2 FQGNSA. This CDR3 spans 16 amino acids. DNA of the CDR3: TGTGCCAGCAGCTTAAGGAGTATAGGGGCCCCAGATACGCAGTATTTT. Residues: CASSLRSIGAPDTQYF.

The chain combines TRBV12-3 or TRBV12-4 with TRBJ1-5; D is unclear. This CDR3 contains 15 residues. The V and J ends lost 2 bases and 3 bases respectively, with 11 bases between them. DNA for the CDR3: TGTGCCAGCAGTTTATTTGGAGAGTCCAATCAGCCCCAGCATTTT. Its protein is CASSLFGESNQPQHF.

A few counts support this clonotype. The rearrangement links TRBV6-6 to TRBJ2-1, with TRBD2 matching 12 bases. From germline, CDR1 is MNHNY and CDR2 SVGAGI (reference sequence). V shed 2 bases, J shed 4 bases, and the junction held 6 bases outside the gene matches. This CDR3 is 17 amino acids long. Written as DNA, the CDR3 is TGTGCCAGCAGTTACCCGACTAGCGGGAGCCTTTACAATGAGCAGTTCTTC. It specifies CASSYPTSGSLYNEQFF.

Concerning this clonotype itself: This could be a read error, since a much larger clone is one nucleotide away. This chain links TRBV6-5 with TRBJ2-3; TRBD2 aligns across 9 bases. The CDR3 totals 16 residues. V lost 2 bases, J lost 8 bases, and 11 bases stayed unmatched. Germline values: CDR1 MNHEY, CDR2 SVGAGI. The CDR3 sequence: CASSYPGSGSSGTQYF. In DNA, the CDR3 is TGTGCCAGCAGTTACCCTGGTAGCGGGAGCTCCGGTACGCAGTATTTT.

The V call is TRBV2, the J call TRBJ1-2; D gene uncertain. Trimming pared 5 bases from V and 11 bases from J, leaving 12 bases between. Germline assignment: CDR1 SNHLY and CDR2 FYNNEI. There are 11 residues in the CDR3. The CDR3 loop is CASSIFVGYTF. CDR3 in DNA: TGTGCCAGCAGTATTTTCGTTGGGTACACCTTC.

A single count supports this clonotype. The genes are TRBV3-1 and TRBJ1-1, with 9 bases matching TRBD1. The CDR3 totals 13 residues. Looked up from germline, CDR1 is LGHDT and CDR2 is YNNKEL (reference sequence). The trim removed 6 bases at V and 6 bases at J, leaving 5 bases unmatched. CDR3 in DNA: TGTGCCAGCAGACAACAGGGGGCAGCTGAAGCTTTCTTT. It yields the protein CASRQQGAAEAFF.

This clonotype occurred a few times. This sequence joins TRBV5-1 and TRBJ2-7, with 10 bases fitting TRBD1. V gave up 4 bases and J gave up 7 bases; unmatched junction bases: 11. CDR1 and CDR2 from the germline V gene are SGHRS and YFSETQ. This CDR3 contains 15 residues. CDR3 DNA sequence: TGCGCCAGCAGCCTTCGACAGGGGGCGGGGGCAGAGCAGTACTTC. Protein sequence: CASSLRQGAGAEQYF.

The V call is TRBV7-2, the J call TRBJ2-1; TRBD2 matches at 13 bases. The CDR3 extends over 20 amino acids. Germline trimming cut 5 bases from V and 2 bases from J; bases unmatched to any gene: 15. The germline V gene encodes CDR1 SGHTA and CDR2 FQGNSA. CDR3 DNA sequence: TGTGCCAGCAGCCAGACTTGGGTCCCGGGACTAGCGGGGCCCTACAATGAGCAGTTCTTC. This sequence encodes CASSQTWVPGLAGPYNEQFF.

Written as DNA, the CDR3 is TGTGCCAGCAGTTCCTTGGAAGGGAAGTTCTTC. It codes for CASSSLEGKFF. This rearrangement joins TRBV28 to TRBJ2-1; D not resolved. The CDR3 runs to 11 residues. Germline values: CDR1 MDHEN, CDR2 SYDVKM. V was shortened by 4 bases and J by 14 bases, with 12 bases between the two germline ends.

This clonotype came up a few times. The chain carries TRBV24-1 and TRBJ1-5; no clear D gene. Trimming removed 4 bases at V and 5 bases at J, with 5 bases between. This CDR3 is built from 12 residues. Germline V gene lookup returns CDR1 KGHDR and CDR2 SFDVKD. The CDR3 coding sequence is TGTGCCACCAGTGAATCGGATCAGCCCCAGCATTTT. Residues: CATSESDQPQHF.

This clonotype has more than one count but fewer than ten. The chain uses TRBV20-1 and TRBJ2-7; 9 bases fit TRBD2. V was pared by 5 bases and J by 3 bases, with 5 bases of the junction left unmatched. This CDR3 has 13 amino acids. Germline values: CDR1 DFQATT, CDR2 SNEGSKA (reference sequence). This CDR3 reads CSAQGLANYEQYF. CDR3 DNA sequence: TGCAGTGCTCAAGGACTAGCGAACTACGAGCAGTACTTC.

This clonotype has only a few counts. This sequence joins TRBV11-1 and TRBJ2-7; D possibly corresponds to TRBD2 (6 bases). Trimming pared 3 bases from V and 1 base from J, leaving 13 bases between. The CDR3 consists of 15 residues. Looked up from germline, CDR1 is SGHAT and CDR2 is FQDESV (reference sequence). CDR3 amino acids: CASSLGGTLSYEQYF. The DNA of the CDR3 is TGTGCCAGCAGCTTGGGCGGGACTCTTTCCTACGAGCAGTACTTC. Based on the CDR3 plus reference TRBV11-1 and TRBJ2-7, the full variable domain is EAEVAQSPRYKITEKSQAVAFWCDPISGHATLYWYRQILGQGPELLVQFQDESVVDDSQLPKDRFSAERLKGVDSTLKIQPAELGDSAMYLCASSLGGTLSYEQYFGPGTRLTVT.

This chain connects TRBV5-6 to TRBJ1-4; the match to TRBD1 covers 12 bases. V was clipped by 2 bases and J by 7 bases; unmatched bases: 12. Germline CDR1 and CDR2: SGHDT and YYEEEE. This CDR3 is built from 18 residues. CDR3 protein: CASSFPPGTGGAGEKLFF. The CDR3 nucleotides read TGTGCCAGCAGCTTTCCTCCCGGGACAGGGGGCGCCGGTGAAAAACTGTTTTTT.

This chain connects TRBV13 to TRBJ2-3; 7 nucleotides agree with TRBD2. Germline loops: CDR1 PRHDT, CDR2 FYEKMQ (reference sequence). This CDR3 has 15 residues. V lost 2 bases and J lost 2; bases outside the gene matches: 4. CDR3 DNA: TGTGCCAGCAGCTTACCGCGGGGGATCACAGATACGCAGTATTTT. Its translation: CASSLPRGITDTQYF.

This clonotype was picked up many times. V gene TRBV6-5 combines with J gene TRBJ1-5; TRBD1 is a possible D gene (6 bases). Germline V gives CDR1 MNHEY, CDR2 SVGAGI. The V end was cut by 5 bases, the J end by 0 bases, with 11 bases between. CDR3 length equals 15 residues. The CDR3 nucleotides are TGTGCCAGCAGTGACAGGTTAGATAGCAATCAGCCCCAGCATTTT. Encoded protein: CASSDRLDSNQPQHF.

The chain is built from TRBV5-1 and TRBJ1-5, with D perhaps matching TRBD1 (5 bases). V dropped 4 bases and J dropped 6 bases, with 20 bases sitting between them. The CDR3 has 16 residues. CDR1 is SGHRS, CDR2 YFSETQ, per germline. In DNA, the CDR3 is TGCGCCAGCAGCATCGAACCAGGGCTAAGGGGTCAGCCCCAGCATTTT. This encodes CASSIEPGLRGQPQHF.

V and J are TRBV29-1 and TRBJ1-2; D possibly corresponds to TRBD1 (5 bases). The length of the CDR3 is 14 residues. Germline V lookup: CDR1 SQVTM, CDR2 ANQGSEA. Between the trimmed V and J ends, which lost 4 bases and 0 bases, there was a span of 12 bases. In DNA, the CDR3 is TGCAGCGTTGCCGGGGGGGGTCCTAACTATGGCTACACCTTC. Protein product: CSVAGGGPNYGYTF.

The rearrangement uses TRBV3-1 and TRBJ2-1; 9 nucleotides match TRBD2. Germline V gene sequence: CDR1 LGHDT, CDR2 YNNKEL (reference sequence). The CDR3 has 16 amino acids. After removal of 3 bases from V and 3 bases from J, the junction contained 6 bases not matched to a gene. The CDR3 DNA follows: TGTGCCAGCAGCCATCTGACTAGCGGAGGCTACAATGAGCAGTTCTTC. This encodes CASSHLTSGGYNEQFF.

V usage is TRBV20-1 and J usage is TRBJ2-1; TRBD2 matches at 12 bases. The CDR3 has 16 residues. J gave up 4 bases and V 0 bases, and 4 bases lay outside the gene matches. Germline-derived CDR1 and CDR2 are DFQATT and SNEGSKA (reference sequence). The CDR3 is CSARDALAGGYNEQFF. The CDR3, as DNA: TGCAGTGCTAGAGATGCGCTAGCGGGGGGGTACAATGAGCAGTTCTTC.

The chain links TRBV12-3 or TRBV12-4 to TRBJ2-4, with TRBD2 identical over 12 bases. Unmatched junction bases numbered 10, after V lost 2 bases and J lost 2 bases. This CDR3 is 19 amino acids long. The CDR3 DNA follows: TGTGCCAGCAGTTTAAACCCTAGCGGGAGGGCCGGATCCAAAAACATTCAGTACTTC. This sequence encodes CASSLNPSGRAGSKNIQYF.

This chain connects TRBV2 to TRBJ2-3; no firm D call. The CDR3 covers 14 residues. Trimming removed 8 bases from V and 0 bases from J, with 12 bases in between. Germline-derived CDR1 and CDR2 are SNHLY and FYNNEI. The CDR3: CASDLVRSTDTQYF. CDR3 nucleotide sequence: TGTGCCAGCGATTTAGTGCGGAGCACAGATACGCAGTATTTT.

The chain carries TRBV20-1 and TRBJ1-1; D possibly corresponds to TRBD1 (5 bases). Looked up from germline, CDR1 is DFQATT and CDR2 is SNEGSKA (reference sequence). Deletions cut 5 bases from V and 5 bases from J, with 21 bases between. The CDR3 consists of 15 residues. CDR3 residues: CSADRDRPVLTEAFF. The DNA of the CDR3 is TGCAGTGCTGACCGGGACCGTCCCGTCCTAACTGAAGCTTTCTTT.

The chain is built from TRBV6-6 and TRBJ1-5; D might be TRBD1 (5 bases). The CDR3 extends over 13 amino acids. Germline V gene lookup returns CDR1 MNHNY and CDR2 SVGAGI (reference sequence). Trimming pared 8 bases from V and 7 bases from J, leaving 15 bases between. CDR3 protein: CASRDGGGQPQHF. The CDR3 DNA sequence: TGTGCCAGCCGCGACGGGGGAGGCCAGCCCCAGCATTTT.

The chain is built from TRBV28 and TRBJ2-1; D possibly corresponds to TRBD1 (7 bases). Trimming stripped 4 bases from V and 3 bases from J, with 16 bases between. Germline values: CDR1 MDHEN, CDR2 SYDVKM. The CDR3 spans 16 residues. For the CDR3, the DNA is TGTGCCAGCAGTTCGGGGGCGCAGGGGGTCTACAATGAGCAGTTCTTC. As protein: CASSSGAQGVYNEQFF.

The V and J genes are TRBV28 and TRBJ2-3, with D uncertain. Trimming left V 3 bases short and J 8 bases short, with 9 bases between. The CDR3 is 12 residues long. CDR1 is MDHEN, CDR2 SYDVKM, per germline. DNA of the CDR3: TGTGCCAGCAGTTTGGGATATTCTACGCAGTATTTT. Translating it yields CASSLGYSTQYF.